Below, 8 T cell receptor beta chains from the same sample are listed, as sequenced in a study of glioma-infiltrating T cells after dendritic cell vaccination. Sequencing was performed with immunoSEQ multiplex PCR; in TCRdb, only in-frame clones are kept and a portion is missing. The repertoire includes 71,000 or so clones, 65% to 90% of them detected once, and 7% to 9.5% sits in the top ten. The sample consisted of blood, taken before dendritic cell vaccination. Source of these receptors: a human donor with glioblastoma.

This chain uses TRBV7-9 with TRBJ1-2; unclear D gene. V was cut by 1 base and J by 4 bases, with 13 bases left in between. This CDR3 region has 15 residues. Germline V gene sequence: CDR1 SEHNR, CDR2 FQNEAQ (reference sequence). In DNA, the CDR3 is TGTGCCAGCAGCTTAGGTCGGTCCCCAATCTATGGCTACACCTTC. Its protein is CASSLGRSPIYGYTF.

The chain employs TRBV5-6 and TRBJ1-4, with 11 nucleotides matching TRBD1. This CDR3 has 13 residues. Looked up from germline, CDR1 is SGHDT and CDR2 is YYEEEE. V shed 4 bases, J shed 11 bases, and the junction held 4 bases outside the gene matches. The CDR3 loop reads CASSAGQGEKLFF. The CDR3 coding sequence is TGTGCCAGCAGCGCGGGACAGGGGGAGAAACTGTTTTTT.

The V call is TRBV11-2, the J call TRBJ2-7, with 8 positions matching TRBD1. Trimming cost V 6 bases and J 2 bases; bases outside gene matches: 9. Germline V gene sequence: CDR1 SGHAT, CDR2 FQNNGV. The CDR3 totals 15 residues. CDR3 protein: CASSVTGQEPYEQYF. Written as DNA, the CDR3 is TGTGCCAGCAGTGTCACGGGACAGGAGCCCTACGAGCAGTACTTC.

The chain uses TRBV2 and TRBJ1-1; perhaps TRBD1 as D (6 bases). V lost 8 bases to trimming and J lost 6 bases, with 25 bases between them. Germline CDR1 is SNHLY and CDR2 is FYNNEI. The CDR3 totals 16 residues. This CDR3 is CASPSQGVESGSEAFF. DNA for the CDR3: TGTGCCAGCCCATCACAGGGAGTAGAGAGTGGGTCTGAAGCTTTCTTT.

This chain uses TRBV9 with TRBJ2-5; TRBD2 aligns across 7 bases. CDR3 length: 14 residues. V lost 4 bases to trimming and J lost 2 bases; unmatched junction nucleotides: 5. Germline V gene data show CDR1 as SGDLS and CDR2 as YYNGEE. The CDR3 spells CASSISGAQETQYF. DNA for the CDR3: TGTGCCAGCAGCATCAGCGGGGCTCAAGAGACCCAGTACTTC.

This chain uses TRBV9 with TRBJ2-1, with 7 bases matching TRBD2. The CDR3 runs to 15 residues. J gave up 7 bases and V 0 bases, and 7 bases lay outside the gene matches. From germline, CDR1 is SGDLS and CDR2 YYNGEE. In DNA, the CDR3 is TGTGCCAGCAGCGTAGTAGGGGTGGGGGGGAATGAGCAGTTCTTC. It codes for CASSVVGVGGNEQFF.

V gene TRBV7-8 combines with J gene TRBJ2-5; 11 bases fit TRBD2. Germline CDR1 and CDR2: SGHVS and FQNEAQ. CDR3 size: 16 residues. V gave up 5 bases and J gave up 5 bases; unmatched junction bases: 10. The CDR3 DNA is TGTGCCAGCAGCACCCGACTAGCGGGGTCGTGGGAGACCCAGTACTTC. It specifies CASSTRLAGSWETQYF.

The chain carries TRBV6-6 and TRBJ1-2, with 8 bases identical to TRBD1. The CDR3 runs to 12 residues. CDR1 and CDR2 (germline): MNHNY, SVGAGI (reference sequence). The V segment lost 7 bases and the J segment 7 bases; nucleotides outside the gene matches: 5. The DNA for the CDR3 is TGTGCCAGCACCAAAACAGGGGGTGGCTACACCTTC. Translated, it gives CASTKTGGGYTF.